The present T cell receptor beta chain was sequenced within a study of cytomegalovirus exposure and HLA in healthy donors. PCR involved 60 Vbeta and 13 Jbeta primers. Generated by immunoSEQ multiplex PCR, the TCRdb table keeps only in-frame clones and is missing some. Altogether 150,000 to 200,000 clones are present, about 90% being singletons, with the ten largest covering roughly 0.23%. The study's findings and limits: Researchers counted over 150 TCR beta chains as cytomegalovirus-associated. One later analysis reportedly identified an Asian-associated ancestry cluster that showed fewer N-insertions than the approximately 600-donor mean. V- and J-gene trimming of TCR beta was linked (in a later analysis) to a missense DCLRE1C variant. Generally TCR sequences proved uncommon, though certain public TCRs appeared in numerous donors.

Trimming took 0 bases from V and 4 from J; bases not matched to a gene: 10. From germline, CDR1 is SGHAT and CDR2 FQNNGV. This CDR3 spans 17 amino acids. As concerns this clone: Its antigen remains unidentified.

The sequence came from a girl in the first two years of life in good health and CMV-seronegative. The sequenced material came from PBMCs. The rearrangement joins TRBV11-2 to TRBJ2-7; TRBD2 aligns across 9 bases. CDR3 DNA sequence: TGTGCCAGCAGCTTAGATGCCTTAGCGGGAGTTGCTTACGAGCAGTACTTC. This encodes CASSLDALAGVAYEQYF. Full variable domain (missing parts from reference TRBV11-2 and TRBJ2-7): EAGVAQSPRYKIIEKRQSVAFWCNPISGHATLYWYQQILGQGPKLLIQFQNNGVVDDSQLPKDRFSAERLKGVDSTLKIQPAKLEDSAVYLCASSLDALAGVAYEQYFGPGTRLTVT.